A selection of T cell receptor beta chains follows, all from one sample in a study of spatial heterogeneity in lung cancer. TCRdb fed the 5' RACE reads into MiXCR, producing one record per CDR3 protein. Found here are around 100,000 distinct CDR3 sequences, approximately 4.4% of them singletons; the top ten hold 21%. Specimen: lung tumor tissue, collected at surgery. The receptors were gathered from a male donor with early-stage non-small cell lung cancer. Both conserved end residues are part of each CDR3. D genes are given only for firm matches. Where a row states a size, it is once, few, many or the class of an expanded clone; other rows omit it.

clone size	V gene	D gene	J gene	CDR3 protein	CDR3 DNA
-	TRBV5-1	TRBD2	TRBJ2-1	CASTAPLAGVGNEQFF	TGCGCCAGCACAGCCCCCCTAGCGGGAGTGGGTAATGAGCAGTTCTTC
few	TRBV7-2	-	TRBJ2-1	CASSPRRNYNEQFF	TGTGCCAGCAGCCCCCGGCGGAATTACAATGAGCAGTTCTTC
few	TRBV2	-	TRBJ2-7	CASRGGPYEQYF	TGTGCCAGCAGGGGGGGACCCTACGAGCAGTACTTC
many	TRBV2	-	TRBJ2-3	CARVLRDTQYF	TGTGCCAGGGTCTTGAGGGATACGCAGTATTTT
many	TRBV7-9	-	TRBJ2-7	CASSKTIGEQYF	TGTGCCAGCAGCAAAACTATTGGGGAGCAGTACTTC
many	TRBV7-9	-	TRBJ1-1	CASSLPLRTEAFF	TGTGCCAGCAGCTTACCCCTACGCACTGAAGCTTTCTTT
many	TRBV20-1	TRBD2	TRBJ2-5	CSATAGARETQYF	TGCAGTGCTACAGCGGGAGCTCGAGAGACCCAGTACTTC
many	TRBV28	-	TRBJ2-1	CASSFTRVIYNEQFF	TGTGCCAGCAGTTTCACGCGGGTGATCTACAATGAGCAGTTCTTC
many	TRBV5-6	-	TRBJ1-2	CASRAGGNYGYTF	TGTGCCAGCAGAGCTGGAGGGAACTATGGCTACACCTTC
many	TRBV5-1	-	TRBJ2-1	CASSLGGSSYNEQFF	TGCGCCAGCAGCTTAGGGGGGAGCTCCTACAATGAGCAGTTCTTC
many	TRBV3-1	-	TRBJ2-5	CASSQNPRRETQYF	TGTGCCAGCAGCCAAAATCCCCGGCGGGAGACCCAGTACTTC
-	TRBV5-1	-	TRBJ2-7	CASSLAAANEQYF	TGCGCCAGCAGCTTGGCGGCAGCCAACGAGCAGTACTTC